The 3 T cell receptor beta chains presented below share a single source sample, sequenced in a study of CD8 T cells in Susac syndrome. Reverse transcription of about 0.45 to 1 ug RNA was carried out with random hexamers. TCRdb re-called the immunoSEQ multiplex PCR reads through MiXCR, storing one row per CDR3 protein. The sample consists of about 53,000 distinct CDR3 sequences, around 93% of them appearing once. Sequencing was performed on CD8+ T cells from PBMCs. The receptors derive from a human donor with Susac syndrome.

The chain is built from TRBV7-2 and TRBJ2-5, with D tentatively TRBD2 (6 bases). Germline V gene lookup returns CDR1 SGHTA and CDR2 FQGNSA. V lost 5 bases to trimming and J lost 3 bases, with 13 bases between them. This CDR3 has 14 amino acids. CDR3 sequence reads: CASSPWVAEETQYF. The CDR3 DNA sequence: TGTGCCAGCAGCCCCTGGGTAGCGGAAGAGACCCAGTACTTC.

The rearrangement joins TRBV19 to TRBJ1-1; D remains ambiguous. This CDR3 region has 11 residues. Germline CDR1 reads LNHDA; CDR2 reads SQIVND (reference sequence). V was trimmed by 3 bases and J by 6 bases, leaving 5 bases between them. The CDR3 reads CASSIRAEAFF. The DNA for the CDR3 is TGTGCCAGTAGTATTCGCGCTGAAGCTTTCTTT.

This rearrangement joins TRBV4-2 to TRBJ1-5; D is undetermined. CDR1 LGHNA and CDR2 YNFKEQ come from the germline V gene. V was trimmed by 5 bases and J by 5 bases, leaving 19 bases between them. The CDR3 sequence is 16 residues long. The CDR3 DNA reads TGTGCCAGCAGCAAAGTACTCGGTCAGGCAGATCAGCCCCAGCATTTT. This sequence encodes CASSKVLGQADQPQHF.